The clone carrying this T cell receptor beta chain was observed at least ten times. The antigen is unknown. The sample has other DNA sequences that encode this CDR3 too. The entry originates in a study of cytomegalovirus exposure and HLA in healthy donors. Broader study findings: Sequencing artifact likely explains a cluster of highly shared sequence variants.

Primers for the PCR totalled 60 Vbeta and 13 Jbeta. Using immunoSEQ multiplex PCR, the repertoire was profiled, and TCRdb retains in-frame clones only, with some absent. This sample carries approximately 130,000 clones, 72% of them seen once, and the ten largest clones take roughly 4%. The junction had 8 bases not matched to a gene; V was cut back by 3 bases and J by 10 bases. Germline V CDR1 and CDR2: MGHDK, SYGVNS. The CDR3 sequence is 15 residues long. This receptor was taken from a man over 45 in good health and CMV-seropositive. The genes are TRBV25-1 and TRBJ1-4, with 10 positions matching TRBD1. The sample comprised PBMCs. For the CDR3, the DNA is TGTGCCAGCAGTGACCCAGGGACAGGGGCTGGAAAACTGTTTTTT. Its protein product is CASSDPGTGAGKLFF.